The 32 T cell receptor beta chains listed next were all sequenced from one sample in a study of CXCR3-negative and CXCR3-positive naive CD8 T cells (dated by TCRdb to about 2019). Sequenced using a NextSeq 550. The Human TCR Profiling Kit (MiLaboratory) was used to prepare UMI-labeled 5' RACE TRB cDNA libraries. After TCRdb reprocessed the reads, each CDR3 protein sequence was kept as one row, without DNA. The sample's clone listing holds about 41,000 distinct CDR3 sequences. The ten largest account for around 1.9% of the sample. The sequenced sample was naive CXCR3- CD8+ T cells from blood. This specimen's cell subset or site label, per the study, means: CD45RO-CCR7+CD27+CD95- naive CD8+ T cells lacking CXCR3 (TNR3-). Receptor source: a human donor in good health. Some clones in this sample may be carry-over from other donors' samples.

The chain employs TRBV18 and TRBJ2-5. The CDR3 spans 15 residues. Germline V gives CDR1 KGHSH, CDR2 LQKENI. CDR3 residues: CASSPRRTIQETQYF. The entire variable domain, with the rest obtained from reference TRBV18 and TRBJ2-5, is as follows: NAGVMQNPRHLVRRRGQEARLRCSPMKGHSHVYWYRQLPEEGLKFMVYLQKENIIDESGMPKERFSAEFPKEGPSILRIQQVVRGDSAAYFCASSPRRTIQETQYFGPGTRLLVL.

J is TRBJ2-3 and V is TRBV6-2 or TRBV6-3. Germline CDR1 MNHEY, CDR2 SVGEGT. This CDR3 region has 13 residues. The CDR3 sequence: CASSYFRTDTQYF.

The chain's CDR3 is CSVLQGPQNIQYF. The chain carries TRBV29-1 and TRBJ2-4; lacking DNA, the TRBD1 call made by TCRdb goes unchecked. From germline, CDR1 is SQVTM and CDR2 ANQGSEA. This CDR3 spans 13 amino acids.

The chain has TRBV7-8 and TRBJ2-3; the TCRdb call, TRBD1, lacks DNA for checking. The V gene's germline CDR1 is SGHVS and CDR2 FQNEAQ. This CDR3 has 14 residues. The CDR3 sequence: CASSLRGGGDTQYF.

V and J are TRBV29-1 and TRBJ2-1; the D call of TRBD1 rests on TCRdb alone, since no DNA is present to check it. The CDR3 runs 13 residues. Germline loops: CDR1 SQVTM, CDR2 ANQGSEA. The CDR3 sequence is CSTLTGWGNEQFF.

The genes are TRBV14 and TRBJ2-5; TCRdb outputs TRBD1, but without DNA this stays unchecked. This CDR3 contains 16 residues. Germline V gives CDR1 SGHDN, CDR2 FVKESK. The CDR3 is CASSQGVWQGQETQYF.

The chain's CDR3 is CASSDSSGNTIYF. V and J are TRBV14 and TRBJ1-3. The germline gives CDR1 SGHDN, CDR2 FVKESK. The CDR3 covers 13 residues.

The chain joins TRBV29-1 to TRBJ1-1; TCRdb returns TRBD1, unconfirmable since there is no DNA. The germline V gene encodes CDR1 SQVTM and CDR2 ANQGSEA. The CDR3 runs 13 residues. This CDR3 reads CSVTGPMNTEAFF.

V usage is TRBV20-1 and J usage is TRBJ2-3. Germline V gene sequence: CDR1 DFQATT, CDR2 SNEGSKA (reference sequence). The CDR3 totals 14 residues. CDR3 loop: CSARERSGSNTQYF.

The chain uses TRBV5-1 and TRBJ2-3. This CDR3 has 12 residues. Germline V lookup: CDR1 SGHRS, CDR2 YFSETQ. CDR3 amino acids: CASSPDTDTQYF. Full variable domain (outside the CDR3, taken from reference TRBV5-1 and TRBJ2-3): KAGVTQTPRYLIKTRGQQVTLSCSPISGHRSVSWYQQTPGQGLQFLFEYFSETQRNKGNFPGRFSGRQFSNSRSEMNVSTLELGDSALYLCASSPDTDTQYFGPGTRLTVL.

The chain couples TRBV10-3 to TRBJ2-2; TCRdb lists TRBD1, though no DNA is available to test this call. In germline, CDR1 is ENHRY, CDR2 SYGVKD. The CDR3 runs 15 residues. The CDR3 is CAISGGVPNTGELFF.

The chain is built from TRBV7-2 and TRBJ2-7. This CDR3 has 17 amino acids. Germline V gene sequence: CDR1 SGHTA, CDR2 FQGNSA. The CDR3 sequence: CASSLVGDGLISYEQYF.

V usage is TRBV14 and J usage is TRBJ1-1. Germline assignment: CDR1 SGHDN and CDR2 FVKESK. This CDR3 has 12 amino acids. The chain's CDR3 is CASSPSIRIAFF.

V and J are TRBV2 and TRBJ2-3; no DNA is available, so the TRBD1 call from TCRdb remains unchecked. Germline V gene lookup returns CDR1 SNHLY and CDR2 FYNNEI. The CDR3 has 15 residues. The chain's CDR3 is CASSSGAIRTDTQYF.

CDR3 amino acids: CASSPGTSGGADTQYF. The chain joins TRBV12-3 or TRBV12-4 to TRBJ2-3; the D call of TRBD2 rests on TCRdb alone, since no DNA is present to check it. The CDR3 is made up of 16 amino acids.

The chain is built from TRBV7-2 and TRBJ2-5. The CDR3 sequence is 14 residues long. CDR1 is SGHTA, CDR2 FQGNSA, per germline. Here the CDR3 reads CASSSAWVGETQYF.

This clonotype is called medium-sized (0.01 to 0.1%) based on its frequency. The rearrangement joins TRBV7-6 to TRBJ2-5; the TRBD1 assignment by TCRdb is unverifiable without DNA. The CDR3 contains 16 residues. The germline V gene has CDR1 SGHVS and CDR2 FNYEAQ. CDR3: CASSLTTRDGQETQYF.

V and J are TRBV12-3 or TRBV12-4 and TRBJ2-4; without DNA, the TCRdb call of TRBD1 cannot be checked. This CDR3 is 19 amino acids long. This chain's CDR3 is CASSPTSSDRGDVANIQYF.

V and J are TRBV5-1 and TRBJ1-1. Germline-derived CDR1 and CDR2 are SGHRS and YFSETQ. The CDR3 has 12 residues. The CDR3 protein is CASSFENTEAFF. The full variable domain, its missing parts supplied by reference TRBV5-1 and TRBJ1-1, is KAGVTQTPRYLIKTRGQQVTLSCSPISGHRSVSWYQQTPGQGLQFLFEYFSETQRNKGNFPGRFSGRQFSNSRSEMNVSTLELGDSALYLCASSFENTEAFFGQGTRLTVV.

J is TRBJ1-1 and V is TRBV7-9. This CDR3 region has 12 residues. The germline V gene encodes CDR1 SEHNR and CDR2 FQNEAQ (reference sequence). CDR3: CASSPSGTEAFF.

The gene calls are TRBV29-1 and TRBJ2-1; TCRdb indicates TRBD2, and absent DNA this call remains unverified. The CDR3 is 14 amino acids. Germline V gives CDR1 SQVTM, CDR2 ANQGSEA. CDR3: CSAEGTSGANEHFF.

The chain uses TRBV5-5 and TRBJ1-5. CDR3 length equals 14 residues. Germline CDR1 and CDR2: SGHKS and YYEKEE (reference sequence). This CDR3 is CASSGYEWGQPQHF.

The chain has TRBV28 and TRBJ2-7. Germline assignment: CDR1 MDHEN and CDR2 SYDVKM. The CDR3 is 13 residues long. The CDR3: CASTLGSSYEQYF. Full variable domain (rest looked up from reference TRBV28 and TRBJ2-7): DVKVTQSSRYLVKRTGEKVFLECVQDMDHENMFWYRQDPGLGLRLIYFSYDVKMKEKGDIPEGYSVSREKKERFSLILESASTNQTSMYLCASTLGSSYEQYFGPGTRLTVT.

The chain couples TRBV12-3 or TRBV12-4 to TRBJ2-7; absent DNA, TCRdb's TRBD1 call cannot be checked. The CDR3 length is 12 residues. The CDR3 reads CASSPLGHEQYF.

This chain uses TRBV19 with TRBJ2-2. The CDR3 covers 11 residues. Germline V lookup: CDR1 LNHDA, CDR2 SQIVND (reference sequence). The CDR3 sequence is CASRTTGELFF.

The gene calls are TRBV19 and TRBJ1-5; TCRdb selects TRBD1, and the lack of DNA leaves this call unchecked. Per germline, CDR1 LNHDA and CDR2 SQIVND (reference sequence). The CDR3 length is 14 residues. The CDR3 sequence: CASSSTGGEQPQHF.

This rearrangement joins TRBV29-1 to TRBJ2-1; the D gene TCRdb calls, TRBD1, cannot be checked with no DNA. The germline V gene has CDR1 SQVTM and CDR2 ANQGSEA. The CDR3 is 13 residues long. CDR3: CSVGPRGESEQFF.

The V call is TRBV4-2, the J call TRBJ1-5; TCRdb reports TRBD1, a call that lacks DNA to check it against. The CDR3 covers 15 residues. Germline V gene sequence: CDR1 LGHNA, CDR2 YNFKEQ. The CDR3 here is CASSQEKRGYQPQHF.

The J gene is TRBJ1-6, the V gene TRBV12-3 or TRBV12-4; lacking DNA, the TRBD1 call made by TCRdb goes unchecked. The CDR3 length is 16 residues. The CDR3 protein is CASSPGPGTYNSPLHF.

The V gene is TRBV28, the J gene TRBJ2-7; TCRdb gives TRBD1 as the D gene, but with no DNA this cannot be confirmed. The germline V gene encodes CDR1 MDHEN and CDR2 SYDVKM. The CDR3 is 11 amino acids. CDR3 loop: CASSFGRGQYF.

The rearrangement links TRBV28 to TRBJ2-1; no DNA is available, so the TRBD2 call from TCRdb remains unchecked. The germline gives CDR1 MDHEN, CDR2 SYDVKM. The CDR3 has 14 amino acids. CDR3 in amino acids: CASSQTSGGREQFF. Looking up the rest from reference TRBV28 and TRBJ2-1 gives the full variable domain: DVKVTQSSRYLVKRTGEKVFLECVQDMDHENMFWYRQDPGLGLRLIYFSYDVKMKEKGDIPEGYSVSREKKERFSLILESASTNQTSMYLCASSQTSGGREQFFGPGTRLTVL.

The gene calls are TRBV27 and TRBJ2-7; TCRdb gives TRBD1 as the D gene, but with no DNA this cannot be confirmed. Per germline, CDR1 MNHEY and CDR2 SMNVEV (reference sequence). This CDR3 is built from 14 residues. CDR3 protein: CASSREGHHYEQYF.